The clone carrying this TCR beta chain was found many times. Its antigen is as yet unknown. TCRdb passed the RT-PCR reads through MiXCR, listing each CDR3 protein once. The profile shows around 650,000 distinct CDR3 sequences, approximately 15% of them singletons. The CDR3 totals 14 residues. Germline V gene data show CDR1 as LNHNV and CDR2 as YYDKDF (reference sequence). V lost 3 bases to trimming and J lost 0 bases, with 8 bases between them. The data belong to a study of response to subunit inactivated influenza vaccine. Notes on the study in general: Each seasonal influenza vaccination recruits few new T cells, the authors suggested.

This material consisted of PBMCs from blood, taken 11 to 12 days after vaccination. The clonotype was recovered from a man in his fifties or sixties who received an inactivated influenza vaccine. The V gene is TRBV15, the J gene TRBJ1-1, with D unclear. CDR3 DNA: TGTGCCACCAGCAGGTATCAGGTGAACACTGAAGCTTTCTTT. It specifies CATSRYQVNTEAFF. The full variable domain, in which reference TRBV15 and TRBJ1-1 provide the parts outside the CDR3, is DAMVIQNPRYQVTQFGKPVTLSCSQTLNHNVMYWYQQKSSQAPKLLFHYYDKDFNNEADTPDNFQSRRPNTSFCFLDIRSPGLGDTAMYLCATSRYQVNTEAFFGQGTRLTVV.